The rows below give T cell receptor beta chains drawn from one sample of a study of blood T cell repertoires in COVID-19. Method: immunoSEQ multiplex PCR; TCRdb's copy keeps in-frame clones and lacks some. The data hold 200,000 to 250,000 clones, with 70% to 90% observed a single time. The sample consisted of peripheral blood. These receptors came from a man in his forties with acute or convalescent COVID-19. Both conserved end residues are part of each CDR3. Expanded clones are given a class, and other clones once, few, many or no size at all.

CDR3aa,abundance,v_gene
CSGRRGAGTEAFF,NA,TRBV29-1
CATSDSKLAGGHETQYF,NA,TRBV24-1
CASSAVGAGETQYF,NA,TRBV2
CASSYRTGFSNQPQHF,NA,TRBV6-5
CASRSSQGDNSPLHF,NA,TRBV12-2
CASSSSYSGTGGYGYTF,once,TRBV28
CSVGDRDFNYGYTF,once,TRBV29-1
CASSGTSSYNEQFF,NA,TRBV12-5
CASSRTGDDGNTIYF,NA,TRBV7-6
CASSRDRGANEKLFF,NA,TRBV3-1/TRBV3-2
CASSPPGDRRNTIYF,NA,TRBV18
CASSPTALYEQYF,few,TRBV18
CASSPGLTYGYTF,NA,TRBV2
CASSPSGQSNEKLFF,NA,TRBV28
CASSYSPPGAFNEQFF,NA,TRBV6-5
CASRLAGTGGNSPLHF,NA,TRBV11-1
CASSPIQGVGTEAFF,NA,TRBV9
CASSPGQGDQPQHF,few,TRBV5-8
CASKIAGGQETQYF,NA,TRBV28
CASSEQGLEKLFF,NA,TRBV2
CAWSMSTGELFF,once,TRBV30
CSAPREGNYGYTF,NA,TRBV29-1
CASSPWTGTMGTEAFF,NA,TRBV3-1/TRBV3-2
CASSFHFISGNTIYF,NA,TRBV27
CASSSGTSGGIQETQYF,NA,TRBV5-1
CASSSDGLETQYF,NA,TRBV5-1
CASRPGTKNTGELFF,NA,TRBV11-2
CASKINRPRSTDTQYF,NA,TRBV27
CASSYDITQPQHF,NA,TRBV6-5
CASSPRTGKSGNTIYF,NA,TRBV7-9
CASSVAPPGDNEQFF,NA,TRBV9
CASSSRDSLSYEQYF,NA,TRBV3-1/TRBV3-2
CASSISGTSEKLFF,NA,TRBV19
CASSFVRDTGELFF,once,TRBV2